A single sample gave rise to the 16 T cell receptor beta chains below, sequenced in a study of CD8+CD57+ T cells in acquired aplastic anemia. Genomic DNA was employed as the template in profiling TCR beta VDJ and CDR3. TCRdb itself ran the reads through MiXCR, one entry per CDR3 protein. The sample lists about 180,000 distinct CDR3 sequences; 40% to 50% were seen once. Input material: sorted CD4+, CD8+, or CD8+CD57+ T cells (not recorded which) from PBMCs. The source is a human donor in good health.

V is TRBV18 and J is TRBJ2-7; 7 bases align to TRBD2. There are 16 residues in the CDR3. V lost 1 base and J lost 3; bases outside the gene matches: 9. Germline V gives CDR1 KGHSH, CDR2 LQKENI. The CDR3 bases are TGTGCCAGCTCACCACGCGGCCCGCTAGCGGTCTACGAGCAGTACTTC. Translated, it gives CASSPRGPLAVYEQYF.

This rearrangement joins TRBV10-3 to TRBJ2-5; no definite D call. CDR1 and CDR2 from the germline V gene are ENHRY and SYGVKD. The CDR3 consists of 14 residues. Between the trimmed V and J ends, which lost 3 bases and 5 bases, there was a span of 13 bases. The CDR3: CAISDDRRFETQYF. The CDR3 DNA reads TGTGCCATCAGTGACGATCGTCGCTTTGAGACCCAGTACTTC.

The chain couples TRBV7-6 to TRBJ2-7; D possibly matches TRBD1 or TRBD2 (5 bases each). V dropped 5 bases and J dropped 3 bases, with 23 bases sitting between them. The germline V gene encodes CDR1 SGHVS and CDR2 FNYEAQ. There are 17 residues in the CDR3. CDR3 in DNA: TGTGCCAGCAGCCGACATGGCGCCCACGGGGCCCTCTACGAGCAGTACTTC. Translating it yields CASSRHGAHGALYEQYF.

This clonotype was seen many times. This chain joins TRBV11-2 and TRBJ2-1; 7 nucleotides line up with TRBD1. J lost 8 bases, V lost 6 bases, and 16 bases had no gene match. There are 16 residues in the CDR3. Germline V gives CDR1 SGHAT, CDR2 FQNNGV. CDR3 nucleotides: TGTGCCAGCAGTTACGCCGGGACAGCGAAGGGCGATGAGCAGTTCTTC. It codes for CASSYAGTAKGDEQFF.

At least ten counts were recorded for this clonotype. V gene TRBV29-1 combines with J gene TRBJ1-4; D is unclear. V lost 8 bases and J 2 bases, leaving 12 bases between the germline ends. Germline V lookup: CDR1 SQVTM, CDR2 ANQGSEA. This CDR3 is 13 amino acids long. DNA of the CDR3: TGCAGCCCTGAAGGGTTGACTAATGAAAAACTGTTTTTT. It is translated as CSPEGLTNEKLFF. Variable domain in full (rest from reference TRBV29-1 and TRBJ1-4): SAVISQKPSRDICQRGTSLTIQCQVDSQVTMMFWYRQQPGQSLTLIATANQGSEATYESGFVIDKFPISRPNLTFSTLTVSNMSPEDSSIYLCSPEGLTNEKLFFGSGTQLSVL.

This clonotype showed up many times. The chain carries TRBV7-9 and TRBJ2-5; D unresolved. Trimming took off 1 base at V and 2 bases at J, with 11 bases between the two ends. Germline V CDR1 and CDR2: SEHNR, FQNEAQ (reference sequence). The CDR3 covers 15 residues. CDR3 region: CASSLGTGSQETQYF. As DNA, the CDR3 is TGTGCCAGCAGCTTAGGGACGGGCTCGCAAGAGACCCAGTACTTC.

This clonotype was seen many times. V usage is TRBV7-2 and J usage is TRBJ1-1; TRBD1 is a possible D gene (5 bases). Looked up from germline, CDR1 is SGHTA and CDR2 is FQGNSA. CDR3 length equals 15 residues. The V end lost 1 base, the J end lost 5 bases, and 14 bases lay between the germline ends. CDR3 in amino acids: CASSLVGGAGTEAFF. DNA for the CDR3: TGTGCCAGCAGCTTAGTTGGAGGGGCGGGTACTGAAGCTTTCTTT.

This chain connects TRBV10-3 to TRBJ1-1; a weak D match, TRBD1 (6 bases). Germline V CDR1 and CDR2: ENHRY, SYGVKD. V was shortened by 6 bases and J by 3 bases, with 14 bases between the two germline ends. This CDR3 spans 14 amino acids. The CDR3 is CAIRPTGRDTEAFF. The DNA of the CDR3 is TGTGCCATCAGGCCAACAGGGAGGGACACTGAAGCTTTCTTT.

This clonotype came up many times. V and J are TRBV11-2 and TRBJ2-3; 14 bases align to TRBD2. Per germline, CDR1 SGHAT and CDR2 FQNNGV. The J segment lost 6 bases and the V segment lost 7 bases, leaving 6 bases of the junction unmatched. This CDR3 has 15 amino acids. CDR3 loop: CASKKGLAGADTQYF. Here the CDR3 DNA reads TGTGCCAGCAAAAAGGGACTAGCGGGGGCGGATACGCAGTATTTT.

The genes are TRBV7-6 and TRBJ2-1; 7 bases fit TRBD2. CDR3 length: 11 amino acids. The germline V gene encodes CDR1 SGHVS and CDR2 FNYEAQ. J lost 12 bases, V lost 5 bases, and 4 bases had no gene match. The CDR3, as DNA: TGTGCCAGCAGCAATAGCGGGCTGCAGTTCTTC. Translation: CASSNSGLQFF.

This clonotype was picked up one time. The chain carries TRBV7-7 and TRBJ2-7; D gene unclear. CDR1 is SSHAT, CDR2 FNYEAQ, per germline (reference sequence). The CDR3 is 14 residues long. V was trimmed by 1 base and J by 7 bases, leaving 14 bases between them. The CDR3 DNA reads as TGTGCCAGCAGCTTAGGGTTAGCAGAGTCGGAGCAGTACTTC. Protein product: CASSLGLAESEQYF.

This clonotype was observed at least ten times. V is TRBV6-1 and J is TRBJ2-5, with D possibly called TRBD1 or TRBD2 (5 bases each). The CDR3 totals 11 residues. V lost 6 bases to trimming and J lost 9 bases, with 11 bases between them. Per germline, CDR1 MNHNS and CDR2 SASEGT. The DNA of the CDR3 is TGTGCCAGCAGGAACGGGGCGGCCCAGTACTTC. Translating it yields CASRNGAAQYF.

The rearrangement joins TRBV20-1 to TRBJ1-1, with D possibly TRBD1 on 5 matching bases. With 4 bases removed from V and 3 bases from J, the gap between germline ends came to 12 bases. CDR1 is DFQATT, CDR2 SNEGSKA, per germline (reference sequence). This CDR3 is 13 amino acids long. The chain's CDR3 is CSAKEGSHTEAFF. The CDR3 bases are TGCAGTGCTAAAGAGGGGTCGCACACTGAAGCTTTCTTT.

V gene TRBV30 combines with J gene TRBJ1-1; D call uncertain. The CDR3 is made up of 11 amino acids. V was pared by 4 bases and J by 0 bases, with 3 bases between. The germline V gene encodes CDR1 GTSNPN and CDR2 SVGIG (reference sequence). The chain's CDR3 is CAWKMNTEAFF. CDR3 DNA: TGTGCCTGGAAGATGAACACTGAAGCTTTCTTT.

This clonotype has ten or more counts. This rearrangement joins TRBV6-4 to TRBJ2-2; unclear D gene. The CDR3 is 17 amino acids. Germline-derived CDR1 and CDR2 are MRHNA and SNTAGT. The germline V and J ends were trimmed by 6 bases and 4 bases, with 21 bases remaining between them. The CDR3 DNA reads as TGTGCCAGCAGCGACCATGCTTCCGTAGGTGGCACCGGGGAGCTGTTTTTT. It codes for CASSDHASVGGTGELFF.

This clonotype was seen a handful of times. The chain combines TRBV5-5 with TRBJ1-5; weak D call: TRBD1 (5 bases). Between the trimmed V and J ends, which lost 0 bases and 5 bases, there was a span of 9 bases. Germline values: CDR1 SGHKS, CDR2 YYEKEE (reference sequence). The CDR3 sequence is 14 residues long. DNA of the CDR3: TGTGCCAGCAGCTTGGTGGAGGGACATCAGCCCCAGCATTTT. This sequence encodes CASSLVEGHQPQHF.